The clone carrying this T cell receptor (beta chain) appeared a few times. What it binds is unknown. This specimen comes from a study of glioma-infiltrating T cells. Study-level findings and limits: Non-neoplastic patients had below-expected tissue-blood divergence, while all gliomas exceeded expectation. Only very few CDR3 sequences appeared in both tissue and blood.

V lost 4 bases to trimming and J lost 9 bases; unmatched junction nucleotides: 8. The length of the CDR3 is 16 residues. Germline assignment: CDR1 LNHDA and CDR2 SQIVND (reference sequence). Amplification of TCR alpha and beta CDR3 regions from RNA used iRepertoire nested multiplex PCR. Input was 100-400 ng of tissue mRNA or PBMC total RNA. One entry per CDR3 protein, called by TCRdb with MiXCR from the multiplex PCR reads. Among fewer than 200,000 distinct CDR3 sequences listed, around 32% were seen once. The receptor's source is a human donor with low-grade glioma or glioblastoma, undergoing nonglioma brain surgery, or in good health (not recorded which). The V call is TRBV19, the J call TRBJ2-1; TRBD2 aligns across 14 bases. The specimen sequenced was glioma tissue, nonneoplastic brain tissue, or PBMCs (not recorded which). This CDR3 is CASSTGLAGGWGEQFF. CDR3 in DNA: TGTGCCAGTAGTACCGGACTAGCGGGAGGCTGGGGTGAGCAGTTCTTC.